This T cell receptor (beta chain) was retrieved from a study of blood T cell repertoires in COVID-19. The CDR3 runs 16 residues. Germline V gene data show CDR1 as MNHNY and CDR2 as SVGAGI (reference sequence). The V gene end was trimmed by 7 bases and the J gene end by 4 bases; junction bases not matched to a gene: 12. This clone was recorded only once. Assay: immunoSEQ multiplex PCR; the TCRdb copy retains only in-frame clones and omits some. This repertoire shows tens of thousands of clones, 80% to 95% found once; its top ten account for around 5%. Sequencing was done on a sample of peripheral blood. The TCR sequence derives from a woman aged 55-70 years with active COVID-19. The V and J genes are TRBV6-6 and TRBJ2-3, with 9 bases matching TRBD2. CDR3 coding DNA: TGTGCCAGCACCACCGGGACTAGCTGGGAGTCAGATACGCAGTATTTT. Amino acids: CASTTGTSWESDTQYF.